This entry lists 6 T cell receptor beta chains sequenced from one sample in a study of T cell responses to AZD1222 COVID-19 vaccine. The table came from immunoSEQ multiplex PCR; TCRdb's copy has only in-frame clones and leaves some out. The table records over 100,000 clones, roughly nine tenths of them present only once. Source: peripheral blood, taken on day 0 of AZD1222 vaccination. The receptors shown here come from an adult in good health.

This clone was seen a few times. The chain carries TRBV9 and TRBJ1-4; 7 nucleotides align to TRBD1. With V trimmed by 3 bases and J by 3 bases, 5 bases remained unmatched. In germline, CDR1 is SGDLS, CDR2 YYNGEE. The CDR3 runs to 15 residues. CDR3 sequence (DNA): TGTGCCAGCAGCGAGGGGGCAGCCTCTAATGAAAAACTGTTTTTT. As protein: CASSEGAASNEKLFF.

DNA of the CDR3: TGTGCCAGCAGAGGGGGTTTACAGCCCCAGCATTTT. Translating it yields CASRGGLQPQHF. The genes are TRBV12-3 or TRBV12-4 and TRBJ1-5, with D perhaps TRBD1 (6 bases). CDR3 length: 12 amino acids. V dropped 6 bases and J dropped 7 bases, with 10 bases sitting between them.

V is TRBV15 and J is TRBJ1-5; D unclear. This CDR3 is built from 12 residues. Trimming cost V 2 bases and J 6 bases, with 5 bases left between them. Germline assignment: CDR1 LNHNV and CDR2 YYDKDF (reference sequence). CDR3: CATSRPSQPQHF. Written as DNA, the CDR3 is TGTGCCACCAGCAGACCCAGTCAGCCCCAGCATTTT.

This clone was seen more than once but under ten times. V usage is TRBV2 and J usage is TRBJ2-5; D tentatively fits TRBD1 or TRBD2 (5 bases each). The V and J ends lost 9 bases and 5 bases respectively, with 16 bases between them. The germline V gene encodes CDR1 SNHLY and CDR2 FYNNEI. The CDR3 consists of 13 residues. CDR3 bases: TGTGCCAGGCGCGTGAGGGGAAGGGAGACCCAGTACTTC. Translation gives CARRVRGRETQYF.

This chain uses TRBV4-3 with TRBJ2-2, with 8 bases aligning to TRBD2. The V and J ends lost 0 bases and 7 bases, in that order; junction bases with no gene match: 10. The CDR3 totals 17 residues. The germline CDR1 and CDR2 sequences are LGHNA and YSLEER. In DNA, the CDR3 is TGCGCCAGCAGCCAAGAAGCCGGGAGGGCCGATGACGGGGAGCTGTTTTTT. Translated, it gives CASSQEAGRADDGELFF.

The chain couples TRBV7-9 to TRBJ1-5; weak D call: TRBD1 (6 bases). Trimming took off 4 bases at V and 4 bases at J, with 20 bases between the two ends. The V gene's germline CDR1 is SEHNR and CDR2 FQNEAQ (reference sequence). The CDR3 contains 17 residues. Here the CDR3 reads CASSSAWEGGINQPQHF. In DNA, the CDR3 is TGTGCCAGCAGCTCAGCCTGGGAGGGGGGGATTAATCAGCCCCAGCATTTT.